This TCR beta chain was sequenced for a study of control samples from healthy donors and cancer patients. The CDR3 is 14 amino acids. Germline CDR1 and CDR2: SGHRS and YFSETQ. V lost 5 bases to trimming and J lost 7 bases, with 15 bases between them. Assay used: immunoSEQ multiplex PCR; TCRdb lists only in-frame clones, some missing. The sample contains 150,000 to 200,000 clones, 75% to 95% of which appear only once. Material for sequencing was blood. This chain uses TRBV5-1 with TRBJ2-2; TRBD1 might be the D (6 bases). This TCR was sampled from a woman aged 35 to 49 in good health. The CDR3 is CASSFDRRGGELFF. CDR3 DNA sequence: TGCGCCAGCAGTTTCGACAGGCGAGGCGGGGAGCTGTTTTTT.